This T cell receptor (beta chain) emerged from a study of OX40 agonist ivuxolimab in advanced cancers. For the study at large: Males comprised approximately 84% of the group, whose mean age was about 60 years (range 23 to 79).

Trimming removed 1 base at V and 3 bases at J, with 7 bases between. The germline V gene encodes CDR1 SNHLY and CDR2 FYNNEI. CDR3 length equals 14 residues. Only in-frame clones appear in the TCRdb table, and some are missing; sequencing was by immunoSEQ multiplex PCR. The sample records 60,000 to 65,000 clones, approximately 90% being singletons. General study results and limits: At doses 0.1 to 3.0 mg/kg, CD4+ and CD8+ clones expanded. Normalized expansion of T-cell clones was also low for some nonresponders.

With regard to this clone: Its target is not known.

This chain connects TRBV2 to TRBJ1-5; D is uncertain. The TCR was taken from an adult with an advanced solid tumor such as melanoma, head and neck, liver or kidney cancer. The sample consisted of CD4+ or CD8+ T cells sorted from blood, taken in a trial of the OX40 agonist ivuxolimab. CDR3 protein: CASSEVGYNQPQHF. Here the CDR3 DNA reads TGTGCCAGCAGTGAAGTAGGGTACAATCAGCCCCAGCATTTT. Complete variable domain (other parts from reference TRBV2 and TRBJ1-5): EPEVTQTPSHQVTQMGQEVILRCVPISNHLYFYWYRQILGQKVEFLVSFYNNEISEKSEIFDDQFSVERPDGSNFTLKIRSTKLEDSAMYFCASSEVGYNQPQHFGDGTRLSIL.